This passage covers 29 T cell receptor beta chains from one sample sequenced in a study of blood T cell repertoires in COVID-19. Assay used: immunoSEQ multiplex PCR; TCRdb lists only in-frame clones, some missing. The data show some 80,000 clones, approximately 83% seen once. Sequencing was performed on peripheral blood. These receptors were obtained from a human donor in a cohort sampled during active COVID-19.

This clone was seen just once. This chain links TRBV11-2 with TRBJ1-3; D gene ambiguous. This CDR3 region has 14 residues. The germline V and J ends were trimmed by 5 bases and 0 bases, with 8 bases remaining between them. Germline CDR1 and CDR2: SGHAT and FQNNGV. CDR3 in amino acids: CASSAHSSGNTIYF. The CDR3 nucleotides are TGTGCCAGCAGCGCGCACAGCTCTGGAAACACCATATATTTT.

J is TRBJ2-3 and V is TRBV9, with D possibly TRBD1 on 5 matching bases. Trimming cost V 0 bases and J 0 bases, with 11 bases left between them. Germline V lookup: CDR1 SGDLS, CDR2 YYNGEE. This CDR3 has 16 amino acids. This CDR3 reads CASSVAPRASTDTQYF. CDR3 in DNA: TGTGCCAGCAGCGTAGCACCCAGGGCCAGCACAGATACGCAGTATTTT.

The sample holds a few counts of this clone. This chain links TRBV28 with TRBJ1-5; D gene uncertain. From germline, CDR1 is MDHEN and CDR2 SYDVKM. The CDR3 extends over 13 amino acids. V lost 11 bases to trimming and J lost 4 bases, with 15 bases between them. In DNA form, the CDR3 reads TGTGCCTGCGGCATGGAGGGAAATCAGCCCCAGCATTTT. Protein sequence: CACGMEGNQPQHF.

The V call is TRBV7-2, the J call TRBJ1-3, with a weak D call TRBD1 (6 bases). This CDR3 is 16 amino acids long. Trimming removed 3 bases at V and 3 bases at J, with 15 bases between. CDR1 SGHTA and CDR2 FQGNSA come from the germline V gene. The CDR3 loop is CASSFETGVSGNTIYF. The CDR3 DNA follows: TGTGCCAGCAGCTTTGAGACAGGAGTTAGTGGAAACACCATATATTTT.

This chain uses TRBV19 with TRBJ2-7, with 11 bases lining up with TRBD2. The J segment lost 5 bases and the V segment lost 3 bases, leaving 3 bases of the junction unmatched. CDR1 and CDR2 from the germline V gene are LNHDA and SQIVND (reference sequence). The CDR3 contains 14 residues. The CDR3 nucleotides read TGTGCCAGTAGTATGGGACTAGCGGAGGACGAGCAGTACTTC. Its translation is CASSMGLAEDEQYF.

This sequence joins TRBV7-2 and TRBJ1-4, with D perhaps matching TRBD1 (5 bases). This CDR3 is 16 amino acids long. V dropped 1 base and J dropped 8 bases, with 17 bases sitting between them. CDR1 is SGHTA, CDR2 FQGNSA, per germline. The CDR3 DNA reads TGTGCCAGCAGCTTAGTGGCCGGGGGGGTTGGCGAAAAACTGTTTTTT. It specifies CASSLVAGGVGEKLFF.

CDR3 sequence reads: CAISEKGGSYEQYF. The CDR3 region has the DNA TGTGCCATCAGTGAAAAAGGGGGCTCCTACGAGCAGTACTTC. The genes are TRBV10-3 and TRBJ2-7; D is possibly TRBD1 (6 bases). The CDR3 totals 14 residues. Germline V gene data show CDR1 as ENHRY and CDR2 as SYGVKD. Deletions cut 3 bases from V and 0 bases from J, with 9 bases between.

This clone appeared a single time. The chain couples TRBV7-9 to TRBJ1-1; TRBD1 matches at 9 bases. V gave up 4 bases and J gave up 14 bases; unmatched junction bases: 8. The CDR3 loop spans 12 amino acids. Germline V lookup: CDR1 SEHNR, CDR2 FQNEAQ (reference sequence). CDR3 in amino acids: CASSSLTGTGFF. CDR3 in DNA: TGTGCCAGCAGCTCCCTGACAGGGACAGGGTTCTTT. The full variable domain, with the rest looked up from reference TRBV7-9 and TRBJ1-1, is DTGVSQNPRHKITKRGQNVTFRCDPISEHNRLYWYRQTLGQGPEFLTYFQNEAQLEKSRLLSDRFSAERPKGSFSTLEIQRTEQGDSAMYLCASSSLTGTGFFGQGTRLTVV.

The gene calls are TRBV7-6 and TRBJ2-7; a possible D gene is TRBD1 (5 bases). The V end was cut by 2 bases, the J end by 3 bases, with 8 bases between. CDR1 and CDR2 from the germline V gene are SGHVS and FNYEAQ. This CDR3 has 13 residues. CDR3 in amino acids: CASSLRGNYEQYF. The CDR3 DNA follows: TGTGCCAGCAGCTTAAGGGGAAACTACGAGCAGTACTTC.

This clone was observed once. The chain joins TRBV9 to TRBJ1-3, with D perhaps matching TRBD1 (5 bases). V lost 3 bases, J lost 0 bases, and 10 bases lay in between. Per germline, CDR1 SGDLS and CDR2 YYNGEE. The CDR3 runs 15 residues. The CDR3 here is CASSAPGFSGNTIYF. The CDR3 region has the DNA TGTGCCAGCAGCGCACCAGGGTTCTCTGGAAACACCATATATTTT.

The chain recombines TRBV5-1 with TRBJ1-1; tentative D call: TRBD1 (5 bases). The CDR3 spans 15 residues. Germline CDR1 and CDR2: SGHRS and YFSETQ. V was shortened by 4 bases and J by 7 bases, with 20 bases between the two germline ends. The CDR3: CASSPGWGGYGEAFF. The CDR3 region has the DNA TGCGCCAGCAGCCCAGGATGGGGGGGATATGGTGAAGCTTTCTTT.

CDR3 amino acids: CASSRSGMANEQYF. The CDR3 DNA reads TGTGCCAGCAGTCGTAGCGGGATGGCCAACGAGCAGTACTTC. The chain has TRBV13 and TRBJ2-7; 8 bases line up with TRBD2. Looked up from germline, CDR1 is PRHDT and CDR2 is FYEKMQ (reference sequence). This CDR3 spans 14 amino acids. V dropped 6 bases and J dropped 5; count of bases not matched to a gene: 9.

The gene calls are TRBV30 and TRBJ2-6; 8 bases match TRBD1. The V gene's germline CDR1 is GTSNPN and CDR2 SVGIG (reference sequence). The CDR3 has 18 amino acids. The ends lost 0 bases at V and 1 base at J; junction bases unmatched: 8. The CDR3 here is CAWSVGGTGGSGANVLTF. DNA of the CDR3: TGTGCCTGGAGTGTAGGAGGGACAGGCGGATCTGGGGCCAACGTCCTGACTTTC.

The CDR3 spells CASRLEKSSGNTIYF. The CDR3 nucleotides read TGTGCCAGCCGTCTTGAGAAGAGCTCTGGAAACACCATATATTTT. The chain is built from TRBV19 and TRBJ1-3; D is unresolved. In germline, CDR1 is LNHDA, CDR2 SQIVND (reference sequence). Trimming removed 9 bases at V and 0 bases at J, with 15 bases between. CDR3 length: 15 residues.

V is TRBV5-1 and J is TRBJ2-1; TRBD2 aligns across 7 bases. Looked up from germline, CDR1 is SGHRS and CDR2 is YFSETQ. CDR3 length: 15 residues. V shed 0 bases and J 2 bases; nucleotides not matched to a gene: 2. As DNA, the CDR3 is TGCGCCAGCAGCTTGGCTCTAGCGGCCTACAATGAGCAGTTCTTC. Translated: CASSLALAAYNEQFF.

V is TRBV7-9 and J is TRBJ2-1, with D maybe TRBD2 (5 bases). The V and J ends lost 4 bases and 5 bases respectively, with 18 bases between them. Germline lookup yields CDR1 SEHNR and CDR2 FQNEAQ (reference sequence). The CDR3 totals 16 residues. CDR3 nucleotide sequence: TGTGCCAGCAGCTACCCTCAAGAGCGGATCAACAATGAGCAGTTCTTC. Protein: CASSYPQERINNEQFF.

This clone was recorded a few times. The chain joins TRBV21-1 to TRBJ2-7; TRBD2 is the table's D call and was not checked against the DNA. TRBV21-1 is a known pseudogene. The CDR3 spans 16 residues. The CDR3 sequence: CASRPRGASGSIEQYF. CDR3 DNA sequence: TGTGCCAGCAGACCCCGGGGGGCTAGCGGGAGTATCGAGCAGTACTTC.

V gene TRBV28 combines with J gene TRBJ1-5; 9 nucleotides match TRBD1. Germline V gene sequence: CDR1 MDHEN, CDR2 SYDVKM. This CDR3 region has 16 residues. V trimming: 3 bases; J trimming: 2 bases; junction bases outside the gene matches: 5. The CDR3: CASSLEGQGRNQPQHF. The DNA for the CDR3 is TGTGCCAGCAGTTTGGAGGGACAGGGACGCAATCAGCCCCAGCATTTT.

The CDR3 sequence: CASSLRGLRSGANVLTF. DNA of the CDR3: TGTGCCAGCAGCTTAAGAGGACTCCGCTCTGGGGCCAACGTCCTGACTTTC. The chain recombines TRBV5-8 with TRBJ2-6; a weak D match, TRBD2 (5 bases). V was shortened by 2 bases and J by 0 bases, with 12 bases between the two germline ends. The CDR3 is made up of 17 amino acids. Germline CDR1 SGHTS, CDR2 YDEGEE.

This clone has a single count. The genes are TRBV5-1 and TRBJ2-1; TRBD2 aligns across 12 bases. This CDR3 region has 16 residues. J gave up 4 bases and V 4 bases, and 6 bases lay outside the gene matches. CDR1 and CDR2 (germline): SGHRS, YFSETQ. CDR3 residues: CASSETGTSGYNEQFF. The DNA of the CDR3 is TGCGCCAGCAGCGAAACCGGGACTAGCGGGTACAATGAGCAGTTCTTC.

The V gene is TRBV10-2, the J gene TRBJ1-5; TRBD1 agrees at 9 bases. The V gene end was trimmed by 9 bases and the J gene end by 2 bases; junction bases not matched to a gene: 5. The germline V gene has CDR1 WSHSY and CDR2 SAAADI. The CDR3 is 14 residues long. CDR3 amino acids: CASSDRGGNQPQHF. The CDR3 DNA reads TGCGCCAGTTCGGACAGGGGTGGCAATCAGCCCCAGCATTTT.

The V and J genes are TRBV5-4 and TRBJ1-1; perhaps TRBD1 as D (6 bases). The CDR3 extends over 15 amino acids. Germline assignment: CDR1 SGHNT and CDR2 YYREEE (reference sequence). V lost 4 bases and J 1 base, leaving 14 bases between the germline ends. This CDR3 is CASSPSTGKNTEAFF. In nucleotides, the CDR3 is TGTGCCAGCAGCCCTTCCACAGGGAAGAACACTGAAGCTTTCTTT.

The chain uses TRBV28 and TRBJ1-4; D may be TRBD1 (6 bases). The CDR3 extends over 17 amino acids. V lost 5 bases and J 0 bases, leaving 16 bases between the germline ends. Per the germline V gene, CDR1 is MDHEN and CDR2 is SYDVKM. The CDR3 reads CASSTSRDTATNEKLFF. The CDR3 DNA is TGTGCCAGCAGTACCTCTCGGGACACCGCAACTAATGAAAAACTGTTTTTT.

The chain links TRBV28 to TRBJ2-1, with TRBD2 identical over 7 bases. The CDR3 sequence is 16 residues long. V shed 6 bases and J 8 bases; nucleotides not matched to a gene: 16. Germline loops: CDR1 MDHEN, CDR2 SYDVKM. CDR3 sequence: CASSPLGSGREDEQFF. As DNA, the CDR3 is TGTGCCAGCAGCCCTTTGGGGTCGGGGAGGGAGGATGAGCAGTTCTTC.

V gene TRBV18 combines with J gene TRBJ1-1, with D tentatively TRBD1 (6 bases). CDR3 size: 17 residues. The germline V gene has CDR1 KGHSH and CDR2 LQKENI. V dropped 3 bases and J dropped 0 bases, with 17 bases sitting between them. The CDR3 DNA follows: TGTGCCAGCTCACCCGGCGGTGCAGGGGTCATGAACACTGAAGCTTTCTTT. Amino acids: CASSPGGAGVMNTEAFF.

The chain links TRBV3-1 (or the pseudogene TRBV3-2) to TRBJ1-1, with D perhaps TRBD1 (5 bases). The V end was cut by 6 bases, the J end by 12 bases, with 17 bases between. Germline CDR1 reads LGHDT; CDR2 reads YNNKEL (reference sequence). The CDR3 runs to 12 residues. The CDR3 DNA sequence: TGTGCCAGCAGTCCGGCAGGGCTATCGACTTTCTTT. Translating gives CASSPAGLSTFF.

V usage is TRBV19 and J usage is TRBJ2-5; TRBD2 matches at 11 bases. This CDR3 spans 18 amino acids. Germline assignment: CDR1 LNHDA and CDR2 SQIVND (reference sequence). The ends lost 5 bases at V and 0 bases at J; junction bases unmatched: 11. The CDR3 spells CASSSPRGTSGYQETQYF. CDR3 coding DNA: TGTGCCAGTAGTTCCCCCCGCGGGACTAGCGGATACCAAGAGACCCAGTACTTC.

The CDR3 sequence is CASMPQGRDEKLFF. CDR3 nucleotides: TGTGCCAGCATGCCGCAGGGGAGGGATGAAAAACTGTTTTTT. The V call is TRBV6-5, the J call TRBJ1-4; perhaps TRBD1 as D (6 bases). The CDR3 extends over 14 amino acids. V lost 7 bases to trimming and J lost 6 bases, with 15 bases between them. Germline V lookup: CDR1 MNHEY, CDR2 SVGAGI.

This chain uses TRBV11-3 with TRBJ2-2; possible D gene TRBD1, 6 bases. CDR3 length: 17 residues. V was clipped by 1 base and J by 4 bases, with 16 bases between them. Germline loops: CDR1 SGHNT, CDR2 YENEEA. This CDR3 reads CASSLGSPGVGTGELFF. In DNA form, the CDR3 reads TGTGCCAGCAGCTTAGGATCGCCAGGGGTTGGCACCGGGGAGCTGTTTTTT.